Sequencing of this T cell receptor (beta chain) was carried out in a study of PD-L1 blockade in urothelial cancer. As to time point: pretreatment peripheral blood. The CDR3 length is 15 residues. The V gene end was trimmed by 5 bases and the J gene end by 2 bases; junction bases not matched to a gene: 5. The germline gives CDR1 SEHNR, CDR2 FQNEAQ (reference sequence). Sequenced by immunoSEQ multiplex PCR; TCRdb stores in-frame clones only, minus some. The data show tens of thousands of clones, roughly four fifths seen once. Sequencing used PBMCs, obtained around atezolizumab (anti-PD-L1) treatment. This sequence joins TRBV7-9 and TRBJ2-5, with TRBD1 identical over 10 bases. The TCR originated in a man aged 65 to 79 with urothelial cancer. The CDR3 loop reads CASSQGTGAQETQYF. The CDR3, as DNA: TGTGCCAGCAGCCAGGGGACAGGGGCACAAGAGACCCAGTACTTC.